Shown below are 5 T cell receptor beta chains from a single sample sequenced in a study of chemoradiotherapy in HPV16-positive cancers. TCRdb's copy holds only in-frame clones and misses some; the assay was immunoSEQ multiplex PCR. The repertoire holds about 14,000 clones, about 92% seen once, with about 3.9% in the top ten. The sequences come from tumor tissue, collected from a patient who underwent chemoradiotherapy. The receptors derive from a human donor with HPV-associated anogenital cancer.

In DNA form, the CDR3 reads TGTGCCATCGCGGACAGGCCGATCCCCAATGAGCAGTTCTTC. Encoded protein: CAIADRPIPNEQFF. V usage is TRBV10-3 and J usage is TRBJ2-1; 7 bases align to TRBD1. This CDR3 region has 14 residues. From germline, CDR1 is ENHRY and CDR2 SYGVKD. Trimming at V came to 8 bases and at J to 6 bases, leaving 10 bases not matched to a gene.

This chain joins TRBV5-1 and TRBJ2-5; D might be TRBD1 or TRBD2, each matching 6 bases. With 2 bases removed from V and 4 bases from J, the gap between germline ends came to 9 bases. CDR3 length equals 13 residues. Germline CDR1 SGHRS, CDR2 YFSETQ. CDR3: CASSFEGGETQYF. The CDR3 nucleotides read TGCGCCAGCAGCTTCGAGGGGGGAGAGACCCAGTACTTC.

The rearrangement uses TRBV29-1 and TRBJ2-5; TRBD2 might be the D (6 bases). Germline loops: CDR1 SQVTM, CDR2 ANQGSEA. The V gene lost 6 bases and the J gene lost 7 bases, with 21 bases spanning the gap. This CDR3 comprises 14 residues. In DNA, the CDR3 is TGCAGCGTGCTGCGGACATCGGGAGTCGGGACCCAGTACTTC. Translated: CSVLRTSGVGTQYF.

The CDR3 reads CASSTRGRSYEQYF. The CDR3 DNA follows: TGTGCCAGCAGCACCCGGGGACGCTCCTACGAGCAGTACTTC. The chain couples TRBV5-4 to TRBJ2-7; D may correspond to TRBD1 or TRBD2 (5 bases each). This CDR3 has 14 amino acids. Between the trimmed V and J ends, which lost 4 bases and 0 bases, there was a span of 11 bases. Germline V gene lookup returns CDR1 SGHNT and CDR2 YYREEE (reference sequence).

The chain employs TRBV10-3 and TRBJ1-2; D call uncertain. Trimming stripped 3 bases from V and 2 bases from J, with 7 bases between. The CDR3 covers 13 residues. Germline V lookup: CDR1 ENHRY, CDR2 SYGVKD. CDR3: CAISDQKNYGYTF. The CDR3 coding sequence is TGTGCCATCAGTGATCAGAAGAACTATGGCTACACCTTC.